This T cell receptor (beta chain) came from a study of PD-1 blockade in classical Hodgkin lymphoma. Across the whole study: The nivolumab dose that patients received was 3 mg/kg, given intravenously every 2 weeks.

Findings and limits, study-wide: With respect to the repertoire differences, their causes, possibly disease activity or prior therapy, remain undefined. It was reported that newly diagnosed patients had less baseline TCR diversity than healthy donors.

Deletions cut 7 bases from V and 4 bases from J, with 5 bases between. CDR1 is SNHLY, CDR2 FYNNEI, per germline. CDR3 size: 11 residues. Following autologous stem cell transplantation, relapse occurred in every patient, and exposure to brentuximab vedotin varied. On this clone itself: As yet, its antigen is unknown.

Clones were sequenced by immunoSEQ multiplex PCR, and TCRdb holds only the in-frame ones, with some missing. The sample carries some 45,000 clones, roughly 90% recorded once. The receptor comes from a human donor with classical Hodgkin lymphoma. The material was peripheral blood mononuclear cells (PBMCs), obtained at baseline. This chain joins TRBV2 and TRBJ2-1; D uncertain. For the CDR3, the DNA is TGTGCCAGCATCTTGTACAATGAGCAGTTCTTC. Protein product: CASILYNEQFF.